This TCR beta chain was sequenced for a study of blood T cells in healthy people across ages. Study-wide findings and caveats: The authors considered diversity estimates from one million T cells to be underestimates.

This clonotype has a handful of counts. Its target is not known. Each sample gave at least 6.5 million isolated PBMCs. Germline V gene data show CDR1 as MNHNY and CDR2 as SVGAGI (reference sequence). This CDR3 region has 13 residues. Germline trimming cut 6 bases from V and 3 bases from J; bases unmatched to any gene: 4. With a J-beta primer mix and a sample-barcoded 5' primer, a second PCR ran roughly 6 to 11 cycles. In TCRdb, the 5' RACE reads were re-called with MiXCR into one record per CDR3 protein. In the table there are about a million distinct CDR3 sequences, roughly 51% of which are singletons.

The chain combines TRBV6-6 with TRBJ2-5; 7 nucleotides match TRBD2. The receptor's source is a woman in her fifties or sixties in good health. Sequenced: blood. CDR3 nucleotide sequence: TGTGCCAGCAGGTATCTAGCGGAAGAGACCCAGTACTTC. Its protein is CASRYLAEETQYF.